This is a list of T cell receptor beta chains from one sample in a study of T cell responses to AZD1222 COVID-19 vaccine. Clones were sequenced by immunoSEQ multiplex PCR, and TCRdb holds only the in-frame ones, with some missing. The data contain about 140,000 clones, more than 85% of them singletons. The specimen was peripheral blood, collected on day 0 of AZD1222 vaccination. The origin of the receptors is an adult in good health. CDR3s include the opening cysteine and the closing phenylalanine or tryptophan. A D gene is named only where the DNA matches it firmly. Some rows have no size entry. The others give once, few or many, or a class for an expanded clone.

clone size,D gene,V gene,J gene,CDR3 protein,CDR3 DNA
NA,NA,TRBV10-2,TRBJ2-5,CASSESAKQYF,TGCGCCAGCAGTGAGTCGGCAAAACAGTACTTC
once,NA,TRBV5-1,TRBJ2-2,CASSLADRNTGELFF,TGCGCCAGCAGCTTGGCCGACAGGAACACCGGGGAGCTGTTTTTT
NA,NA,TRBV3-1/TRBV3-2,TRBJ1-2,CASSQVSGGGGYTF,TGTGCCAGCAGCCAAGTATCGGGAGGTGGTGGCTACACCTTC
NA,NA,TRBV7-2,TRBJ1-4,CASSSPTGTNEKLFF,TGTGCCAGCAGCTCCCCGACGGGAACTAATGAAAAACTGTTTTTT
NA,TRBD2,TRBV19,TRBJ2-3,CASSRAGTSGGDTQYF,TGTGCCAGTAGTAGGGCTGGGACTAGCGGTGGGGATACGCAGTATTTT
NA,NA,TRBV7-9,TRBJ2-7,CASSHIGTAVDEQYF,TGTGCCAGCAGCCACATCGGGACCGCCGTAGACGAGCAGTACTTC
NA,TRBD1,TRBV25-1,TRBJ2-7,CASSQDRGFPGEQYF,TGTGCCAGCAGTCAGGACAGGGGGTTCCCTGGGGAGCAGTACTTC
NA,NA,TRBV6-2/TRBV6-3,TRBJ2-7,CASSQPDQAYEQYF,TGTGCCAGCAGTCAACCGGACCAGGCCTACGAGCAGTACTTC
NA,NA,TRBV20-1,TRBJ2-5,CSASGVAYETQYF,TGCAGTGCTAGTGGGGTAGCGTACGAGACCCAGTACTTC
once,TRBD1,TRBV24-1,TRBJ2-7,CATSDSTGGSYEQYF,TGTGCCACCAGTGATTCGACAGGGGGCTCGTACGAGCAGTACTTC